This T cell receptor beta chain was recovered during a study of neoadjuvant anti-PD-1 for oral cavity cancer. Trimming removed 4 bases from V and 2 bases from J; junction bases left unmatched: 8. Looked up from germline, CDR1 is SEHNR and CDR2 is FQNEAQ (reference sequence). This CDR3 has 15 residues. Points from the study as a whole: Higher pretreatment Treg/Th17 ratios tracked higher pretreatment blood clonality. Post-nivolumab, blood T cell clonality was significantly elevated in non-responders.

In the case of this clone: The antigen is not known.

Time point reported: after neoadjuvant nivolumab, at surgical resection. These oral cavity squamous cell carcinomas were HPV-negative and locally advanced. The method was immunoSEQ multiplex PCR; TCRdb's version includes in-frame clones alone and lacks a portion of them. The sample includes roughly 68,000 clones, roughly nine tenths seen only once; the top ten take around 2.7%. The chain employs TRBV7-9 and TRBJ2-7; TRBD1 aligns across 7 bases. Sample: PBMCs, taken after nivolumab (anti-PD-1) treatment. The clonotype originates from a person aged 35-79 years with oral cavity squamous cell carcinoma. The CDR3 loop is CASSSSNRGPYEQYF. The DNA for the CDR3 is TGTGCCAGCAGCTCATCAAACAGGGGTCCCTACGAGCAGTACTTC. Supplemented by reference TRBV7-9 and TRBJ2-7, the full variable domain reads DTGVSQNPRHKITKRGQNVTFRCDPISEHNRLYWYRQTLGQGPEFLTYFQNEAQLEKSRLLSDRFSAERPKGSFSTLEIQRTEQGDSAMYLCASSSSNRGPYEQYFGPGTRLTVT.